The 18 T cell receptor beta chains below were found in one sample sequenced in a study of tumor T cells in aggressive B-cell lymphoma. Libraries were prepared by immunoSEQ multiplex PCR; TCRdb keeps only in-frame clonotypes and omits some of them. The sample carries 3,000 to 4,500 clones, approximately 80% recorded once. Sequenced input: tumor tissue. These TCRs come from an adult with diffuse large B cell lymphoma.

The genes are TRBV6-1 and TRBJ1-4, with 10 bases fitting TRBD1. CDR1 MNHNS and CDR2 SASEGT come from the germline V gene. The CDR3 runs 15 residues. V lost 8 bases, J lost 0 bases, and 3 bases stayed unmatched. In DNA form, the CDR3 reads TGTGCCAGCGGGGACAGGGGTGCAACTAATGAAAAACTGTTTTTT. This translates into CASGDRGATNEKLFF.

The CDR3 loop reads CASSLLLAEEQFF. The CDR3 DNA reads as TGCGCCAGCAGCTTGCTGCTAGCGGAAGAGCAGTTCTTC. The chain couples TRBV5-1 to TRBJ2-1; 7 bases agree with TRBD2. From germline, CDR1 is SGHRS and CDR2 YFSETQ. V lost 1 base to trimming and J lost 10 bases; unmatched junction nucleotides: 5. The CDR3 consists of 13 residues.

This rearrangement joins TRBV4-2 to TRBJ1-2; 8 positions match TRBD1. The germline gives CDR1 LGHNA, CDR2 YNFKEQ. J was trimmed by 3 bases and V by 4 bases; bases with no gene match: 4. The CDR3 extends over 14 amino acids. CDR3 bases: TGTGCCAGCAGCCCCAGGGGGCGGTACTATGGCTACACCTTC. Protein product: CASSPRGRYYGYTF.

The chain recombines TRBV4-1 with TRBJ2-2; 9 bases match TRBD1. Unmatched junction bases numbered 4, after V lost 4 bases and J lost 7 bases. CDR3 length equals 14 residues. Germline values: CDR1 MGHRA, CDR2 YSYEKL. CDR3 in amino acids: CASSRDRADGELFF. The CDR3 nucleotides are TGCGCCAGCAGCCGGGACAGGGCGGACGGGGAGCTGTTTTTT.

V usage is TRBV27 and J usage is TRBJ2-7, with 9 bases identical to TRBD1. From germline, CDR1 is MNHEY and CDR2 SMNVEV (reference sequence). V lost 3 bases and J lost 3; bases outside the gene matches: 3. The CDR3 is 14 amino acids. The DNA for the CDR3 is TGTGCCAGCAGTTTGACAGGGGGAGGCTACGAGCAGTACTTC. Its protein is CASSLTGGGYEQYF.

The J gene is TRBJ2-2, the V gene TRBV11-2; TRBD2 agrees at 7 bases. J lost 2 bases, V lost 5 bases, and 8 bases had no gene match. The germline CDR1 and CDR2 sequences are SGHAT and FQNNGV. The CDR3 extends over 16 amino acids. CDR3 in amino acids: CASSPTGTTNTGELFF. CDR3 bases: TGTGCCAGCAGCCCTACCGGGACTACCAACACCGGGGAGCTGTTTTTT.

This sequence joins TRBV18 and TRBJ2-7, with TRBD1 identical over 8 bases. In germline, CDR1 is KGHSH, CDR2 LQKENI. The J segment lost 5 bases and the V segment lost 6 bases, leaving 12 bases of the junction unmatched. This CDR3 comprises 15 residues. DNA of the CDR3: TGTGCCAGCTCTCCCTCCGGACAGGGCGCCCACGAGCAGTACTTC. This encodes CASSPSGQGAHEQYF.

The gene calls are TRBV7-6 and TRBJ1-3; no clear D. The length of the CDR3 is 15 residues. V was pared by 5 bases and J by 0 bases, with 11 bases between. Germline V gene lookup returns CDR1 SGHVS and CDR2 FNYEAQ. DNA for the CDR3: TGTGCCAGCAGCCCGGACTCATCCTCTGGAAACACCATATATTTT. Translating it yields CASSPDSSSGNTIYF.

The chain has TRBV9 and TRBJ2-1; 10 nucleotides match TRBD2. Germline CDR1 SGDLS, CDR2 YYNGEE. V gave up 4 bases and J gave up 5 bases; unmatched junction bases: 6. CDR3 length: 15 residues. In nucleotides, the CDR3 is TGTGCCAGCAGCTATAGCGGGAGGAGGGACAATGAGCAGTTCTTC. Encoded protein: CASSYSGRRDNEQFF.

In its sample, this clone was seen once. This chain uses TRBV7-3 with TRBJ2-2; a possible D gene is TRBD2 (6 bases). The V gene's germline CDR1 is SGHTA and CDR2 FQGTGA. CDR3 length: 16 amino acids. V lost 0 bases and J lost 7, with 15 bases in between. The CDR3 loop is CASSLTGAGLSGELFF. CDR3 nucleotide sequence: TGTGCCAGCAGCTTAACTGGGGCGGGGTTGAGCGGGGAGCTGTTTTTT. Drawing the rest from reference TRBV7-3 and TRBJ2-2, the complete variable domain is GAGVSQTPSNKVTEKGKYVELRCDPISGHTALYWYRQSLGQGPEFLIYFQGTGAADDSGLPNDRFFAVRPEGSVSTLKIQRTERGDSAVYLCASSLTGAGLSGELFFGEGSRLTVL.

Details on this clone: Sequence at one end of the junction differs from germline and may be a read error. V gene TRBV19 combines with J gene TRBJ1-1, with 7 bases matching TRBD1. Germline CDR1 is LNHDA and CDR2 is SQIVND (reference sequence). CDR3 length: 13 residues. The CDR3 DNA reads TGTGCTAGTACCGACAGGGTGCCCACTGAAGCTTTCTTT. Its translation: CASTDRVPTEAFF. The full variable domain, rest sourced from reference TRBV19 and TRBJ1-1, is DGGITQSPKYLFRKEGQNVTLSCEQNLNHDAMYWYRQDPGQGLRLIYYSQIVNDFQKGDIAEGYSVSREKKESFPLTVTSAQKNPTAFYLCASTDRVPTEAFFGQGTRLTVV.

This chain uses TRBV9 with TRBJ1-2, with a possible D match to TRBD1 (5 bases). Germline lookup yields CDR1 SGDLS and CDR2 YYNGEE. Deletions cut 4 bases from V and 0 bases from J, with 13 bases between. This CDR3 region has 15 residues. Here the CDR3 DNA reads TGTGCCAGCAGCCCCCGGGGGGGGTCTAACTATGGCTACACCTTC. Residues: CASSPRGGSNYGYTF. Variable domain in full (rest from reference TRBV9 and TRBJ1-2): DSGVTQTPKHLITATGQRVTLRCSPRSGDLSVYWYQQSLDQGLQFLIQYYNGEERAKGNILERFSAQQFPDLHSELNLSSLELGDSALYFCASSPRGGSNYGYTFGSGTRLTVV.

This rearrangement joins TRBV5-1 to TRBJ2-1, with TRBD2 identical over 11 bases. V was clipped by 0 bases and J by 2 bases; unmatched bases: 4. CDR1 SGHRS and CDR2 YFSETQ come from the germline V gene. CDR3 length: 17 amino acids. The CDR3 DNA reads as TGCGCCAGCAGCTTGGGACTAGCGGGAACAGCCTACAATGAGCAGTTCTTC. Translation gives CASSLGLAGTAYNEQFF.

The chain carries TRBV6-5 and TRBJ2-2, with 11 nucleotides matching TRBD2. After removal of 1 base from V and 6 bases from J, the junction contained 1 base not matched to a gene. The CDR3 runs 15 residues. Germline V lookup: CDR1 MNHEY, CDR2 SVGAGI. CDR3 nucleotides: TGTGCCAGCAGTTACTTTAGCGGGGGGGCCGGGGAGCTGTTTTTT. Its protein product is CASSYFSGGAGELFF.

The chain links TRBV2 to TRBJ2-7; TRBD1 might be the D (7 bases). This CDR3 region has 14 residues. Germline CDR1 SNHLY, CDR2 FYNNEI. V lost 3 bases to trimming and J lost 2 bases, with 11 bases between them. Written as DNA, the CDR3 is TGTGCCAGCAGTGATCAGGGGGGTACCTACGAGCAGTACTTC. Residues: CASSDQGGTYEQYF.

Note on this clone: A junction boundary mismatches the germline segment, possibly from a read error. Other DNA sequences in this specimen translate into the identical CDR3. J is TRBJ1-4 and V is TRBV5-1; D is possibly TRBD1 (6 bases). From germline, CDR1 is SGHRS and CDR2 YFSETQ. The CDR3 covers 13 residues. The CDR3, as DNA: TGCGCCAGCAGCTGGCAGGGGAATGAGAAACTGTTTTTT. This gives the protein CASSWQGNEKLFF.

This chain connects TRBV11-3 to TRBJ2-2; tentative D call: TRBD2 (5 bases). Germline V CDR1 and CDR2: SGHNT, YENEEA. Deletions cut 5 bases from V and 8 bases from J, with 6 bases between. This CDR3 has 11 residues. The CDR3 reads CASSREGELFF. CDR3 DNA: TGTGCCAGCAGCCGGGAAGGGGAGCTGTTTTTT.

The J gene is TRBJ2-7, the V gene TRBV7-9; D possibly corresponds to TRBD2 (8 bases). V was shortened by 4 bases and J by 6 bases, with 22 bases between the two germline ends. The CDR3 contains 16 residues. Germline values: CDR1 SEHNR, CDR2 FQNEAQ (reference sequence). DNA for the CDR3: TGTGCCAGCAGCTCCACTCGCGGGGGGACAGTGCTCGAGCAGTACTTC. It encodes CASSSTRGGTVLEQYF.